This T cell receptor beta chain originates from a study of CD8+ T cells in alopecia areata. Study overall: A regimen of oral tofacitinib, 5 to 10 mg twice daily, was given to treated patients.

Broader study findings: Mice showed clearer TCR sharing than patients did, a gap that was possibly HLA-related. Sequence data from scalp samples additionally include resident alphabeta T cells of normal skin. The link between baseline CD8+ expansion and response remains uncertain with one nonresponder.

On this clone: Its antigen is unknown.

Treatment specified: oral pan-JAK inhibitor, 5-10 mg twice daily. Per the germline V gene, CDR1 is SGHDT and CDR2 is YYEEEE. The CDR3 extends over 19 amino acids. The V gene end was trimmed by 0 bases and the J gene end by 0 bases; junction bases not matched to a gene: 11. cDNA reverse transcribed from extracted RNA served as the sequencing template. TCRdb's table, derived via immunoSEQ multiplex PCR, lists solely in-frame clones and lacks some. The table lists about 76,000 clones, about 71% of them singletons. This clonotype originated in a human donor with alopecia areata. The material was CD8+ T cells sorted from blood, obtained at week 24, from a patient treated with tofacitinib. This sequence joins TRBV5-6 and TRBJ1-1; 10 bases map to TRBD1. CDR3 nucleotides: TGTGCCAGCAGCTTGGCCCTGACCGGGACAGGGGTCATGAACACTGAAGCTTTCTTT. As protein: CASSLALTGTGVMNTEAFF.